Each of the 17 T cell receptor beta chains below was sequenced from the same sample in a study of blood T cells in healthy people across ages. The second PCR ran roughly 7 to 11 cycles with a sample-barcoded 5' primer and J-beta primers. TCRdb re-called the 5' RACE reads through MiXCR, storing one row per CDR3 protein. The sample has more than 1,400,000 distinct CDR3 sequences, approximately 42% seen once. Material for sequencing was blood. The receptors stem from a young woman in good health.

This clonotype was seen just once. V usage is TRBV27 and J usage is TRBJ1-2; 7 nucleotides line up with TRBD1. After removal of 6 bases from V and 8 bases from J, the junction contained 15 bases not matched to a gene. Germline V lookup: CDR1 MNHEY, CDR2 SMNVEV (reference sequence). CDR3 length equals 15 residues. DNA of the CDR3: TGTGCCAGCAGGACCTCCGGGACAGAGGGCGGAGGCTACACCTTC. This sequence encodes CASRTSGTEGGGYTF.

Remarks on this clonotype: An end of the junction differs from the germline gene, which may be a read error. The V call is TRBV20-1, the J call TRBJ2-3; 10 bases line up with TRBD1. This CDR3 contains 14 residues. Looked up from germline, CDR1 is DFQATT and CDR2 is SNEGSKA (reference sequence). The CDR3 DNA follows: TGCAGTGCTAGACCCGGGACAGGGGTAGATAAGCAGTATTTT. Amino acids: CSARPGTGVDKQYF.

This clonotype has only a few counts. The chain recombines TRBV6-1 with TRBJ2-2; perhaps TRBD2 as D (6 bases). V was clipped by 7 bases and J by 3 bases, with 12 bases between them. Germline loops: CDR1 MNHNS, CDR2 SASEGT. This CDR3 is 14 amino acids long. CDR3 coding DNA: TGTGCCAGCACCCGGGACTCTCACACCGGGGAGCTGTTTTTT. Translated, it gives CASTRDSHTGELFF.

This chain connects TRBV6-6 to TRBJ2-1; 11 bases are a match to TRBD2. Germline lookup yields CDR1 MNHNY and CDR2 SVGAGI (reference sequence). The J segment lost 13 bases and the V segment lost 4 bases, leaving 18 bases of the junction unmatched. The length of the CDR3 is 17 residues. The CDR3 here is CASSSQGTSGVGETQFF. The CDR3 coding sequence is TGTGCCAGCAGTTCCCAGGGGACTAGCGGTGTGGGAGAGACCCAGTTCTTC.

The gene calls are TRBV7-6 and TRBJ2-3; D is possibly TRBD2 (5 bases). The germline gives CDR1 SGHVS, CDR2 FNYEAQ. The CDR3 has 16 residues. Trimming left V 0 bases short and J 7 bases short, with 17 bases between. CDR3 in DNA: TGTGCCAGCAGCTTAGCTCATGATCTAGCAGCGAATACGCAGTATTTT. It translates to CASSLAHDLAANTQYF.

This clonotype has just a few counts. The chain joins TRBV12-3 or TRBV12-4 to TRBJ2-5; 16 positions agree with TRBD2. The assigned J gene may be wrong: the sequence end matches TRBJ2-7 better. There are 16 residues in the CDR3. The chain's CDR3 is CASSPGTSGGDYEQYF. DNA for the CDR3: TGTGCCAGCAGTCCCGGGACTAGCGGGGGGGATTACGAGCAGTACTTC.

DNA for the CDR3: TGTGCCAGCAGCGCCCTGGGACTTTCGGGTGAAGCTTTCTTT. This translates into CASSALGLSGEAFF. The chain links TRBV9 to TRBJ1-1; perhaps TRBD1 as D (5 bases). Germline assignment: CDR1 SGDLS and CDR2 YYNGEE. CDR3 length equals 14 residues. Trimming pared 3 bases from V and 7 bases from J, leaving 16 bases between.

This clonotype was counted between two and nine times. CDR3 DNA: TGTGCCAGCAGTCTGCCCGGGCACCCGAGGGGCTACGAGCAGTACTTC. Translation gives CASSLPGHPRGYEQYF. The V gene is TRBV6-6, the J gene TRBJ2-7; D might be TRBD1 or TRBD2, each matching 5 bases. There are 16 residues in the CDR3. Germline V CDR1 and CDR2: MNHNY, SVGAGI (reference sequence). V was pared by 5 bases and J by 3 bases, with 20 bases between.

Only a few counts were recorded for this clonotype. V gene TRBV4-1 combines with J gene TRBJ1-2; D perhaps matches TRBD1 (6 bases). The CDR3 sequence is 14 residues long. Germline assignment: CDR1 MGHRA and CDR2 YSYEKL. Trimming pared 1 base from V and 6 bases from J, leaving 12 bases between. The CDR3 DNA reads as TGCGCCAGCAGCCAAGTAAAGGGGGGGGATGGCTACACCTTC. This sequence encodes CASSQVKGGDGYTF.

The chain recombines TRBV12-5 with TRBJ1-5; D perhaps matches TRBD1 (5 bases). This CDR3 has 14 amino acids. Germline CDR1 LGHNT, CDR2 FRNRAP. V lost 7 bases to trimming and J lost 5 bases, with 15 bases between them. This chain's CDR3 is CASAPGMMDQPQHF. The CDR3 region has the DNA TGTGCTAGTGCCCCAGGGATGATGGATCAGCCCCAGCATTTT.

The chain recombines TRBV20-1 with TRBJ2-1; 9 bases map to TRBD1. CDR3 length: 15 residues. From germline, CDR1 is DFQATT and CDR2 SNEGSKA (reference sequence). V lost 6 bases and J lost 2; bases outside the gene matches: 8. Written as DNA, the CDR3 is TGCAGTGCCAAAGACGGACAGGGGACCTACAATGAGCAGTTCTTC. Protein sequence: CSAKDGQGTYNEQFF.

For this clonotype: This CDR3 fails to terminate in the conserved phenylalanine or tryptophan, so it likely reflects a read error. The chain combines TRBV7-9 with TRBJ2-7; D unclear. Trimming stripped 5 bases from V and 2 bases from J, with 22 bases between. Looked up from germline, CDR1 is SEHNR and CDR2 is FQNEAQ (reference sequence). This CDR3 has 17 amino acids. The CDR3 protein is CASSPPTSSLPTYEQYL. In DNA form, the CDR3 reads TGTGCCAGCAGCCCGCCGACTTCTTCCCTCCCTACCTACGAGCAGTACCTC.

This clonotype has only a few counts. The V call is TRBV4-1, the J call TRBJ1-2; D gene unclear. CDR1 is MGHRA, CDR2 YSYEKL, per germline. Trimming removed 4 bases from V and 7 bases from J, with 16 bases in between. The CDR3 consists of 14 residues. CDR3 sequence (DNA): TGCGCCAGCAGCCCAGAGTCGGTATCCGGTGGCTACACCTTC. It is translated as CASSPESVSGGYTF.

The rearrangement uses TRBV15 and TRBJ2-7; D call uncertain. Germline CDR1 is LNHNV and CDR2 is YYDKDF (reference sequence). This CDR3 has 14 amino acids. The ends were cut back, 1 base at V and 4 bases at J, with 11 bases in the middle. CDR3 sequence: CATSRVWQTYEQYF. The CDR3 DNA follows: TGTGCCACCAGCAGAGTATGGCAGACTTACGAGCAGTACTTC.

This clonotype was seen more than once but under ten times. The CDR3: CAIGPLEGVEQYF. The CDR3 coding sequence is TGTGCCATCGGGCCCCTTGAGGGGGTCGAGCAGTACTTC. The gene calls are TRBV10-3 and TRBJ2-7, with D possibly TRBD1 on 6 matching bases. The CDR3 loop spans 13 amino acids. Germline V gives CDR1 ENHRY, CDR2 SYGVKD. Trimming cost V 8 bases and J 6 bases, with 17 bases left between them.

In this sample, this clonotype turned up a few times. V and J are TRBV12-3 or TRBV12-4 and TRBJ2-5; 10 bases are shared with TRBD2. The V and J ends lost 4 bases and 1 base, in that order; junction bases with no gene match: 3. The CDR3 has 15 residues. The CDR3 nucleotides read TGTGCCAGCAGTTCCCGGACTAGCGGCCAAGAGACCCAGTACTTC. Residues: CASSSRTSGQETQYF.

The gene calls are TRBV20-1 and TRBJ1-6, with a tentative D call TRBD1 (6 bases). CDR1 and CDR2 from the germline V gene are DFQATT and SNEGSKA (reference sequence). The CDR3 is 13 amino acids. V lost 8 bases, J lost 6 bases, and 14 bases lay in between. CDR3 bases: TGCAGTCTAGCCGGGACAAGTAATTCACCCCTCCACTTT. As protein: CSLAGTSNSPLHF.